The 8 T cell receptor beta chains in this list originate from one sample, sequenced in a study of T cells after yellow fever vaccination. TCRdb reprocessed the 5' RACE reads with MiXCR, giving one entry per CDR3 protein. The sample holds 620,000 or so distinct CDR3 sequences; 10% to 15% are singletons and the top ten take about 15%. Sequenced here: PBMCs, sampled on the day of the yellow fever booster vaccination. These TCRs come from a man aged 25-45 years who received the YFV17D yellow fever vaccine.

This clonotype was counted a few times. The chain links TRBV3-1 to TRBJ2-3; D may correspond to TRBD1 or TRBD2 (5 bases each). V was clipped by 6 bases and J by 6 bases, with 13 bases between them. CDR1 and CDR2 (germline): LGHDT, YNNKEL (reference sequence). The CDR3 is 13 residues long. The CDR3 region has the DNA TGTGCCAGCAGTCGGGCCGGGGCCGATACGCAGTATTTT. Translated, it gives CASSRAGADTQYF.

The rearrangement joins TRBV5-1 to TRBJ2-2, with 9 bases that match TRBD2. The CDR3 runs to 16 residues. Trimming removed 4 bases from V and 5 bases from J; junction bases left unmatched: 9. Germline CDR1 SGHRS, CDR2 YFSETQ. Here the CDR3 reads CASSQSIAGVTGELFF. In DNA form, the CDR3 reads TGCGCCAGCAGCCAAAGTATAGCGGGAGTTACCGGGGAGCTGTTTTTT. The full variable domain, completed using reference TRBV5-1 and TRBJ2-2, is KAGVTQTPRYLIKTRGQQVTLSCSPISGHRSVSWYQQTPGQGLQFLFEYFSETQRNKGNFPGRFSGRQFSNSRSEMNVSTLELGDSALYLCASSQSIAGVTGELFFGEGSRLTVL.

This clonotype came up a few times. The chain combines TRBV12-3 or TRBV12-4 with TRBJ1-2, with D perhaps matching TRBD1 (5 bases). The CDR3 covers 14 residues. The V end was cut by 7 bases, the J end by 8 bases, with 20 bases between. The CDR3 sequence is CASTLTWTSVGYTF. The CDR3 DNA is TGTGCCAGCACCTTGACCTGGACAAGCGTCGGCTACACCTTC.

The rearrangement links TRBV4-3 to TRBJ2-2; D ambiguous. The CDR3 spans 16 residues. V was pared by 0 bases and J by 1 base, with 9 bases between. Germline CDR1 is LGHNA and CDR2 is YSLEER. The CDR3 DNA is TGCGCCAGCAGCCAAGAACCAGCTGTGAACACCGGGGAGCTGTTTTTT. Its translation: CASSQEPAVNTGELFF.

In this sample, this clonotype turned up a few times. The V call is TRBV7-2, the J call TRBJ2-7, with 7 bases matching TRBD2. Germline values: CDR1 SGHTA, CDR2 FQGNSA. The CDR3 loop spans 16 amino acids. The trim removed 7 bases at V and 3 bases at J, leaving 15 bases unmatched. The CDR3 nucleotides read TGTGCCAGCACCCCCGGTGGGGGAGGGCGCATCTACGAGCAGTACTTC. This encodes CASTPGGGGRIYEQYF.

This clonotype was seen at least ten times. The chain carries TRBV11-2 and TRBJ2-2; D gene unclear. CDR3 length: 16 residues. Trimming left V 5 bases short and J 2 bases short, with 15 bases between. CDR1 is SGHAT, CDR2 FQNNGV, per germline. The CDR3 coding sequence is TGTGCCAGCAGCACAGACTGGGCGATAAACACCGGGGAGCTGTTTTTT. Translated: CASSTDWAINTGELFF.

This clonotype showed up just a few times. The chain recombines TRBV28 with TRBJ1-2; tentative D call: TRBD1 (6 bases). Germline assignment: CDR1 MDHEN and CDR2 SYDVKM. V was clipped by 7 bases and J by 8 bases, with 17 bases between them. This CDR3 has 13 amino acids. This CDR3 reads CASKNRVMEGYTF. DNA for the CDR3: TGTGCCAGCAAAAACAGGGTGATGGAGGGCTACACCTTC.

This clonotype was detected a few times. This sequence joins TRBV2 and TRBJ2-2, with D perhaps matching TRBD1 (5 bases). The CDR3 runs to 14 residues. Germline CDR1 SNHLY, CDR2 FYNNEI. The ends were cut back, 6 bases at V and 1 base at J, with 9 bases in the middle. The CDR3 coding sequence is TGTGCCAGCAGGACGACAGAGAACACCGGGGAGCTGTTTTTT. Protein product: CASRTTENTGELFF. Supplemented by reference TRBV2 and TRBJ2-2, the full variable domain reads EPEVTQTPSHQVTQMGQEVILRCVPISNHLYFYWYRQILGQKVEFLVSFYNNEISEKSEIFDDQFSVERPDGSNFTLKIRSTKLEDSAMYFCASRTTENTGELFFGEGSRLTVL.